The text below deals with one T cell receptor (beta chain). Its cognate antigen has yet to be identified. The sample holds no much larger clone one base away, and base qualities are not on file. The immunoSEQ Assay, a bias-controlled multiplex PCR, was used to amplify TCRbeta CDR3 regions from genomic DNA. Processing in the source paper ran as follows. The number of nucleated cells in each sample was estimated from the amplification of reference gene primers within the assay. Sequence reads were collapsed and filtered to measure the absolute abundance of every unique TCRbeta CDR3 rearrangement. For each sample, productive Simpson clonality was calculated by taking the square root of Simpson's diversity index across productive rearrangements. TCRdb stores this immuneACCESS table with in-frame sequences only. Part of the clones is absent; in the studies checked, under half of the shortfall reflects unresolved V genes, and no reason is known for the rest. V, J and clone size reflect that table, while D and trimming were determined from the DNA. The sample profile shows roughly 220,000 clones; 80% to 85% of them were found once. In total, the top ten clones hold 15% to 20% of the sample.

The sample originates from a study of blood T cell repertoires in COVID-19 (dated by TCRdb to 2019 to 2021). About the investigation overall: Collaborator samples came from the United States, Italy and Spain and covered acute and convalescent phases of COVID-19. The material from the prospective study consisted of cDNA or gDNA derived from T cells, B-cell-depleted T cells, or PBMCs. Subjects who had been exposed to COVID-19, were actively infected with it, or had recovered from it provided the deeply sampled blood TCRbeta repertoires that made up the dataset. A freely available public database, intended as a resource for researchers studying the immune response to SARS-CoV-2, is where the repertoires were released. Samples were obtained from the ongoing ImmuneRACE study (first 160 participants) and from 1,200 or so subjects provided by 6 global collaborators. Sample metadata almost always included a de-identified subject ID, COVID-19 status, age in years and sex. HLA class I and class II types, where available, came from metadata supplied by the sample provider rather than from assay-based typing.

Whole blood was collected in K2EDTA tubes by collaborating institutions according to the institutions' own protocols. For TCRbeta analysis, collaborator samples were shipped as frozen whole blood, as isolated PBMCs, or as DNA extracted from either sample type. Points the paper makes about the study in general: The amount of clinical and demographic metadata varied by source and participant and was provided uncurated.

Per the germline V gene (reference sequence), SGHNT is the CDR1 and YYREEE is the CDR2. Counted from cysteine to phenylalanine, this CDR3 has 15 amino acids. Solely the CDR3 DNA is kept, with 45 bases framed from the first base. V ends up 7 bases short and J 1 base short, with an unmatched junction base count of 2. This receptor chain uses TRBV5-4 and TRBJ2-7, with 16 bases matching TRBD2. Specimen: peripheral blood. The TCR sequence derives from a young man with active or convalescent COVID-19. The CDR3: CASEGLAGGSYEQYF. The nucleotides read TGTGCCAGCGAGGGACTAGCGGGGGGGTCCTACGAGCAGTACTTC.